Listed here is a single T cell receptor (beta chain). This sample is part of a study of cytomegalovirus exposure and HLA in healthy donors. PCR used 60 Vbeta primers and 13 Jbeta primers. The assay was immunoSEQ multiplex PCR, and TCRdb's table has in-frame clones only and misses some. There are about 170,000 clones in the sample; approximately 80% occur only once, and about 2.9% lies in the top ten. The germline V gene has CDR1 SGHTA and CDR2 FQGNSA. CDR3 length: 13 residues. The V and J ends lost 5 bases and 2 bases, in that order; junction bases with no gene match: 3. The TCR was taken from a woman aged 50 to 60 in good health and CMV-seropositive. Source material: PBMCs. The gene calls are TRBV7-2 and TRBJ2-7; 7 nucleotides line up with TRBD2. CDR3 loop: CASSTGTTYEQYF. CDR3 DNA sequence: TGTGCCAGCAGCACCGGGACTACCTACGAGCAGTACTTC.